The 27 T cell receptor beta chains given below trace back to one sample, sequenced in a study of graft-versus-host responses after intestinal transplantation. Profiled with immunoSEQ multiplex PCR; TCRdb holds only in-frame clones, not every one. Of about 100,000 clones in the sample, roughly 87% are singletons; the top ten hold around 0.95%. No antigen has been assigned to these receptors. The sample here was unstimulated CD4+ T cells sorted from spleen or lymph node cells, taken before transplant. Source of these receptors: a human donor who was the organ donor for an intestinal transplant.

The rearrangement links TRBV10-3 to TRBJ1-5, with TRBD1 identical over 7 bases. J gave up 7 bases and V 0 bases, and 9 bases lay outside the gene matches. Germline CDR1 ENHRY, CDR2 SYGVKD. CDR3 size: 16 residues. The CDR3 bases are TGTGCCATCAGTGAGTCGGCAGGGGGTGGTATACAGCCCCAGCATTTT. Protein product: CAISESAGGGIQPQHF.

CDR3 in DNA: TGTGCCAGCAGTGTGAGGGAGCACCGGTCCTACAATGAGCAGTTCTTC. Translation gives CASSVREHRSYNEQFF. V and J are TRBV6-1 and TRBJ2-1; a possible D gene is TRBD2 (5 bases). The CDR3 sequence is 16 residues long. CDR1 and CDR2 (germline): MNHNS, SASEGT. Trimming left V 4 bases short and J 1 base short, with 14 bases between.

The J gene is TRBJ2-1, the V gene TRBV10-3; 7 nucleotides align to TRBD2. Germline CDR1 ENHRY, CDR2 SYGVKD. J lost 6 bases, V lost 6 bases, and 14 bases had no gene match. The CDR3 length is 16 residues. CDR3 sequence: CAISAAGTMLGNEQFF. In DNA form, the CDR3 reads TGTGCCATCAGCGCCGCCGGGACTATGCTGGGCAATGAGCAGTTCTTC.

The genes are TRBV18 and TRBJ2-5; D remains unclear. V lost 4 bases and J lost 5, with 8 bases in between. The CDR3 is made up of 12 amino acids. CDR1 KGHSH and CDR2 LQKENI come from the germline V gene. The CDR3 here is CASSHLVETQYF. CDR3 bases: TGTGCCAGCTCACACCTAGTGGAGACCCAGTACTTC.

The V and J genes are TRBV6-6 and TRBJ1-1; 9 positions agree with TRBD1. Trimming took 8 bases from V and 1 from J; bases not matched to a gene: 11. The CDR3 covers 16 residues. In germline, CDR1 is MNHNY, CDR2 SVGAGI (reference sequence). The DNA of the CDR3 is TGTGCCAGCCTAGGGGGACAGGGACGAAAGAACACTGAAGCTTTCTTT. This translates into CASLGGQGRKNTEAFF.

The V gene is TRBV28, the J gene TRBJ2-3, with D perhaps TRBD2 (7 bases). V dropped 2 bases and J dropped 1 base, with 19 bases sitting between them. The CDR3 totals 18 residues. Per the germline V gene, CDR1 is MDHEN and CDR2 is SYDVKM. Here the CDR3 DNA reads TGTGCCAGCAGTTTAGGGGGGCGCGGGGGACTTCGCACAGATACGCAGTATTTT. Amino acid sequence: CASSLGGRGGLRTDTQYF.

The chain has TRBV2 and TRBJ1-6, with no clear D. V lost 7 bases, J lost 6 bases, and 13 bases lay in between. Germline V gives CDR1 SNHLY, CDR2 FYNNEI. CDR3 length: 14 residues. The CDR3 is CASKFEGANSPLHF. For the CDR3, the DNA is TGTGCCAGCAAGTTCGAAGGTGCTAATTCACCCCTCCACTTT.

This clone was detected a few times. The gene calls are TRBV27 and TRBJ2-7; D might be TRBD1 (5 bases). The germline CDR1 and CDR2 sequences are MNHEY and SMNVEV (reference sequence). V lost 3 bases, J lost 2 bases, and 14 bases lay in between. The CDR3 is 15 amino acids. In DNA form, the CDR3 reads TGTGCCAGCAGTTTCTCGGCAGGGCCCGCCTACGAGCAGTACTTC. Protein: CASSFSAGPAYEQYF.

This clone came up a few times. This chain's CDR3 is CASRGAGANEKLFF. CDR3 in DNA: TGTGCCAGCAGAGGGGCGGGAGCTAATGAAAAACTGTTTTTT. The chain links TRBV28 to TRBJ1-4; perhaps TRBD1 as D (5 bases). Germline lookup yields CDR1 MDHEN and CDR2 SYDVKM. The CDR3 has 14 residues. Trimming removed 6 bases from V and 3 bases from J, with 11 bases in between.

This clone was seen a single time. The rearrangement joins TRBV5-1 to TRBJ2-1; TRBD2 matches at 8 bases. The germline V gene has CDR1 SGHRS and CDR2 YFSETQ. Trimming took 2 bases from V and 1 from J; bases not matched to a gene: 2. The CDR3 spans 15 residues. The CDR3 DNA sequence: TGCGCCAGCAGCTTAGCGGGGGTTTCCTACAATGAGCAGTTCTTC. Its protein is CASSLAGVSYNEQFF.

The chain recombines TRBV2 with TRBJ1-1; no clear D. The CDR3 covers 14 residues. The V gene's germline CDR1 is SNHLY and CDR2 FYNNEI. Trimming took off 4 bases at V and 0 bases at J, with 9 bases between the two ends. The CDR3 region is CASSATNMNTEAFF. DNA of the CDR3: TGTGCCAGCAGTGCGACTAATATGAACACTGAAGCTTTCTTT.

V is TRBV20-1 and J is TRBJ1-2; no definite D call. V was shortened by 5 bases and J by 5 bases, with 3 bases between the two germline ends. Germline V gene lookup returns CDR1 DFQATT and CDR2 SNEGSKA (reference sequence). CDR3 length equals 9 residues. The CDR3 sequence: CSALYGYTF. Written as DNA, the CDR3 is TGCAGTGCTTTATATGGCTACACCTTC.

This sequence joins TRBV19 and TRBJ1-6, with 9 bases aligning to TRBD1. Unmatched junction bases numbered 3, after V lost 3 bases and J lost 9 bases. Germline CDR1 is LNHDA and CDR2 is SQIVND (reference sequence). This CDR3 has 14 residues. The CDR3 sequence: CASSIGQGSSPLHF. CDR3 nucleotide sequence: TGTGCCAGTAGTATCGGACAGGGGTCTTCACCCCTCCACTTT.

Concerning this clone: Other DNA variants within this sample encode the same CDR3. V is TRBV5-1 and J is TRBJ1-1, with D tentatively TRBD1 (5 bases). The CDR3 runs 14 residues. V lost 3 bases to trimming and J lost 1 base, with 10 bases between them. Germline V gene lookup returns CDR1 SGHRS and CDR2 YFSETQ. The CDR3 protein is CASSSRGGNTEAFF. DNA for the CDR3: TGCGCCAGCAGCTCCCGTGGGGGGAACACTGAAGCTTTCTTT.

Only one count was recorded for this clone. The gene calls are TRBV18 and TRBJ2-7, with 11 bases fitting TRBD2. V trimming: 2 bases; J trimming: 3 bases; junction bases outside the gene matches: 9. Germline V gene sequence: CDR1 KGHSH, CDR2 LQKENI. The CDR3 has 17 amino acids. The CDR3 spells CASSPSLRLAGSYEQYF. The DNA of the CDR3 is TGTGCCAGCTCACCATCTTTACGACTAGCGGGGAGCTACGAGCAGTACTTC.

The chain has TRBV7-9 and TRBJ1-2, with D perhaps matching TRBD1 (6 bases). CDR3 length: 16 residues. Germline V gene sequence: CDR1 SEHNR, CDR2 FQNEAQ (reference sequence). The V end lost 0 bases, the J end lost 6 bases, and 17 bases lay between the germline ends. CDR3 in amino acids: CASSLAEVRAGDGYTF. CDR3 coding DNA: TGTGCCAGCAGCTTAGCGGAAGTGAGGGCAGGGGATGGCTACACCTTC.

J is TRBJ1-2 and V is TRBV6-1; D is perhaps TRBD1 (5 bases). CDR1 and CDR2 (germline): MNHNS, SASEGT. Trimming stripped 4 bases from V and 5 bases from J, with 14 bases between. This CDR3 spans 14 amino acids. CDR3 loop: CASSADRARYGYTF. The CDR3 DNA reads as TGTGCCAGCAGTGCAGACAGAGCCCGTTATGGCTACACCTTC.

This clone was recorded only once. The J gene is TRBJ1-1, the V gene TRBV5-8, with 8 bases aligning to TRBD1. J lost 4 bases, V lost 5 bases, and 7 bases had no gene match. Germline V CDR1 and CDR2: SGHTS, YDEGEE. The CDR3 covers 14 residues. The CDR3 region is CASRSRGRVTEAFF. CDR3 sequence (DNA): TGTGCCAGCAGGAGCAGGGGGCGTGTCACTGAAGCTTTCTTT.

This chain links TRBV5-6 with TRBJ2-5; TRBD1 agrees at 8 bases. Germline CDR1 is SGHDT and CDR2 is YYEEEE. V trimming: 4 bases; J trimming: 3 bases; junction bases outside the gene matches: 5. The CDR3 runs to 14 residues. The CDR3 sequence is CASSTPGQEETQYF. CDR3 in DNA: TGTGCCAGCAGCACCCCGGGACAGGAAGAGACCCAGTACTTC.

This clone was picked up a small number of times. The chain combines TRBV19 with TRBJ1-2; 7 bases fit TRBD1. The trim removed 4 bases at V and 4 bases at J, leaving 0 bases unmatched. Per the germline V gene, CDR1 is LNHDA and CDR2 is SQIVND (reference sequence). CDR3 length: 12 amino acids. The CDR3 region is CASSTGGYGYTF. CDR3 DNA: TGTGCCAGTAGTACAGGGGGCTATGGCTACACCTTC.

This clone was seen a single time. This sequence joins TRBV7-2 and TRBJ2-1; maybe TRBD2 (6 bases). The V and J ends lost 4 bases and 3 bases respectively, with 13 bases between them. The CDR3 runs to 15 residues. Germline assignment: CDR1 SGHTA and CDR2 FQGNSA. The CDR3 spells CASSSTYGGYNEQFF. CDR3 coding DNA: TGTGCCAGCAGCTCGACCTACGGGGGCTACAATGAGCAGTTCTTC.

The chain couples TRBV5-1 to TRBJ2-7; 11 bases line up with TRBD1. V was clipped by 0 bases and J by 0 bases; unmatched bases: 5. The germline gives CDR1 SGHRS, CDR2 YFSETQ. The CDR3 has 17 amino acids. CDR3 DNA sequence: TGCGCCAGCAGCTTGGGGACAGGGGGCTTTGGCTCCTACGAGCAGTACTTC. Protein sequence: CASSLGTGGFGSYEQYF.

V usage is TRBV19 and J usage is TRBJ2-7; no definite D call. Trimming left V 3 bases short and J 0 bases short, with 12 bases between. The germline gives CDR1 LNHDA, CDR2 SQIVND (reference sequence). The CDR3 covers 15 residues. The DNA for the CDR3 is TGTGCCAGTAGTATCGACGACCTAAGCTCCTACGAGCAGTACTTC. Its translation is CASSIDDLSSYEQYF.

The chain uses TRBV29-1 and TRBJ1-1, with D unclear. This CDR3 has 11 residues. V was shortened by 4 bases and J by 5 bases, with 8 bases between the two germline ends. The germline CDR1 and CDR2 sequences are SQVTM and ANQGSEA. CDR3 in amino acids: CSVGRTTEAFF. The CDR3 nucleotides are TGCAGCGTTGGCCGGACGACTGAAGCTTTCTTT.

This clone has only a few counts. The gene calls are TRBV29-1 and TRBJ1-4, with a weak D call TRBD1 (6 bases). V dropped 1 base and J dropped 8 bases, with 14 bases sitting between them. Germline CDR1 reads SQVTM; CDR2 reads ANQGSEA. The CDR3 is made up of 14 amino acids. For the CDR3, the DNA is TGCAGCGTTGAAGGGGGGCAGGGAGGGGAAAAACTGTTTTTT. This sequence encodes CSVEGGQGGEKLFF. Full variable domain (outside the CDR3, taken from reference TRBV29-1 and TRBJ1-4): SAVISQKPSRDICQRGTSLTIQCQVDSQVTMMFWYRQQPGQSLTLIATANQGSEATYESGFVIDKFPISRPNLTFSTLTVSNMSPEDSSIYLCSVEGGQGGEKLFFGSGTQLSVL.

The V and J genes are TRBV30 and TRBJ1-1; D gene uncertain. Germline V gives CDR1 GTSNPN, CDR2 SVGIG (reference sequence). V was cut by 5 bases and J by 2 bases, with 18 bases left in between. This CDR3 is built from 15 residues. The CDR3 sequence is CAWCRPAGLNTEAFF. CDR3 nucleotides: TGTGCCTGGTGTCGTCCGGCGGGCCTTAACACTGAAGCTTTCTTT.

V usage is TRBV4-2 and J usage is TRBJ2-3; 7 bases match TRBD1. The CDR3 extends over 15 amino acids. The junction had 7 bases not matched to a gene; V was cut back by 2 bases and J by 5 bases. Germline lookup yields CDR1 LGHNA and CDR2 YNFKEQ. The CDR3 nucleotides read TGTGCCAGCAGCCAACTGACAGGGTCCGAAGATACGCAGTATTTT. Translating it yields CASSQLTGSEDTQYF.